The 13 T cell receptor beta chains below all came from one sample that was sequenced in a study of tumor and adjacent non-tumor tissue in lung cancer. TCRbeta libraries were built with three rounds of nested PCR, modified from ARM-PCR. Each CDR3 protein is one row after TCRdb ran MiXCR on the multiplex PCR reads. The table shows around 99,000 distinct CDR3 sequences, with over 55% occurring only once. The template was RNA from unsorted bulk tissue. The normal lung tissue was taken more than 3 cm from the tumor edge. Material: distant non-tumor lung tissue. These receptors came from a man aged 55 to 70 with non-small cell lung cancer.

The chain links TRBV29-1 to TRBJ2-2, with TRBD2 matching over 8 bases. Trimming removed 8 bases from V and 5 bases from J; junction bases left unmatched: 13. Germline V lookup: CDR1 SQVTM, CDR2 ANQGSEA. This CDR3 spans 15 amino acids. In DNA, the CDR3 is TGCAGCCTTGTAAGCGGGGGCCGTAATACCGGGGAGCTGTTTTTT. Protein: CSLVSGGRNTGELFF.

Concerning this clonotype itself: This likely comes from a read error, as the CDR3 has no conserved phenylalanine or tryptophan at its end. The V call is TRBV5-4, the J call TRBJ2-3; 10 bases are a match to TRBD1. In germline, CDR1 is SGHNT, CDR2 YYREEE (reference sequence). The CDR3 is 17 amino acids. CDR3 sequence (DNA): TGTGCCAGCAGCTGGGGACAGGGGATTGAGGACACAGATATGCAGTATTTA. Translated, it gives CASSWGQGIEDTDMQYL.

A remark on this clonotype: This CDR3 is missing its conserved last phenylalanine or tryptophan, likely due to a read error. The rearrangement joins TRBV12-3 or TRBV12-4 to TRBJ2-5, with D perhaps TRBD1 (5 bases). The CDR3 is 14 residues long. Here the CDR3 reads CGSSRQGGRETQYY. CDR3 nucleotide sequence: TGTGGCAGCAGTCGGCAGGGTGGACGAGAGACCCAGTACTAC.

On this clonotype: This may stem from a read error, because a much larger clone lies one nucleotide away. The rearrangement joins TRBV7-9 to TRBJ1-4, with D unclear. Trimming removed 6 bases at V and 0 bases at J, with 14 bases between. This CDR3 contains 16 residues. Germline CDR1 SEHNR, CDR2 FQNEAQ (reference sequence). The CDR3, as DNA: TGTGCCAGCAGGCCGGGAGAGGCAGCAACTAATGAAAAACTGTTTTTT. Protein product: CASRPGEAATNEKLFF.

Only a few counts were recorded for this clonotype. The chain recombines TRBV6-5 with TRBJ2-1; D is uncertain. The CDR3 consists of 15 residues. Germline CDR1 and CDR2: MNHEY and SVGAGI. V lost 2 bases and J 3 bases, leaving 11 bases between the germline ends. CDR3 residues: CASSYGATYYNEQFF. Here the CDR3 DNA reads TGTGCCAGCAGTTACGGCGCAACCTACTACAATGAGCAGTTCTTC.

This CDR3 reads CASSQDGAAGLGLDKNIQYF. The CDR3 nucleotides read TGCGCCAGCAGCCAAGATGGGGCGGCAGGCCTGGGCTTAGACAAGAACATTCAGTACTTC. The gene calls are TRBV4-3 and TRBJ2-4; tentative D call: TRBD1 (5 bases). The CDR3 runs 20 residues. The germline gives CDR1 LGHNA, CDR2 YSLEER. V was shortened by 0 bases and J by 7 bases, with 28 bases between the two germline ends.

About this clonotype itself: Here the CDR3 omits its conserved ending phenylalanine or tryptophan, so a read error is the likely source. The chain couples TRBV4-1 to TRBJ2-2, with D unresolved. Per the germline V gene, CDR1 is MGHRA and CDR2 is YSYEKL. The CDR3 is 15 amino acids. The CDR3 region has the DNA TGCGCCAGTAGCCAAGTAACAGCAGTCTCCGGGGAGCTGTTTTCT. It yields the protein CASSQVTAVSGELFS.

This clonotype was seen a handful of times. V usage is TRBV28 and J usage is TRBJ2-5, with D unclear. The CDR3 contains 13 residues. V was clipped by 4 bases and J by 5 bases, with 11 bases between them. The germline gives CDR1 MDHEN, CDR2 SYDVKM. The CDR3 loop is CASSSYIGETQYF. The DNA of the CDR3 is TGTGCCAGCAGTTCCTACATTGGGGAGACCCAGTACTTC.

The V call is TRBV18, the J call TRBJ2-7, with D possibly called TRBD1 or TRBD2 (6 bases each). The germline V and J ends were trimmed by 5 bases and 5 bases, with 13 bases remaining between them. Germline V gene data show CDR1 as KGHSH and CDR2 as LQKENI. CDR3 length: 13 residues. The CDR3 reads CASSSEGVDEQYF. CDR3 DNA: TGTGCCAGCTCATCGGAGGGGGTCGACGAGCAGTACTTC.

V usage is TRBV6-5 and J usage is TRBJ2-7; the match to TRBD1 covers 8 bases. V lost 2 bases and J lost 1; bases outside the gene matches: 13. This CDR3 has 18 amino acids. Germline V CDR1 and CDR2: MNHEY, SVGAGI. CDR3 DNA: TGTGCCAGCAGTTACATGCCAGGGACAGGCCATAAGTCCTACGAGCAGTACTTC. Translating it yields CASSYMPGTGHKSYEQYF.

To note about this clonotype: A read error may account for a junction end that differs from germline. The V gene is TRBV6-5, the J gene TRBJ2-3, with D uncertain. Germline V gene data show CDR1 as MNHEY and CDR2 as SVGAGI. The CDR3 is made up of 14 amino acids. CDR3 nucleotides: TGTGCTAGCATACCCGGTAGGGATGCAGATACGCAGTATTTT. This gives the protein CASIPGRDADTQYF.

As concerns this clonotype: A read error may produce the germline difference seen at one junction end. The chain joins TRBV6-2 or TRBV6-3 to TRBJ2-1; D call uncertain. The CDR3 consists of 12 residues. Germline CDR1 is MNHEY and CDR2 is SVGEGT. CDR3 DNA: TGTGCCAGCAGTACTTCAGTGCGTGAGCAGATCTTC. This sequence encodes CASSTSVREQIF.

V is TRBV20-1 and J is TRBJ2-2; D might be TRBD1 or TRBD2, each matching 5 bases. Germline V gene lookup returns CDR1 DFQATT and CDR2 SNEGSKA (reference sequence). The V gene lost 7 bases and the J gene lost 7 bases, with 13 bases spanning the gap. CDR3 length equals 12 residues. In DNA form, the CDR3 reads TGCAGTGGGCAGGGAGCCTTCGGGGAGCTGTTTTTT. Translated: CSGQGAFGELFF.